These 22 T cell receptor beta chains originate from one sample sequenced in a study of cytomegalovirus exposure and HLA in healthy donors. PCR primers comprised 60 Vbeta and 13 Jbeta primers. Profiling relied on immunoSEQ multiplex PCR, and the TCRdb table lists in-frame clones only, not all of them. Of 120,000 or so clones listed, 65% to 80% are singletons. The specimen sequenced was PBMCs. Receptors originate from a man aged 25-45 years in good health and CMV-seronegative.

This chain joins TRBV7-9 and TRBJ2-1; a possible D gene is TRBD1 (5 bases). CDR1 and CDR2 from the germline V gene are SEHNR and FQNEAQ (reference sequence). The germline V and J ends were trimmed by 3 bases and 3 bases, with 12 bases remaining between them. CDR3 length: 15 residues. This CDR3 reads CASSLQGMNYNEQFF. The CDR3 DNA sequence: TGTGCCAGCAGCTTGCAGGGCATGAACTACAATGAGCAGTTCTTC.

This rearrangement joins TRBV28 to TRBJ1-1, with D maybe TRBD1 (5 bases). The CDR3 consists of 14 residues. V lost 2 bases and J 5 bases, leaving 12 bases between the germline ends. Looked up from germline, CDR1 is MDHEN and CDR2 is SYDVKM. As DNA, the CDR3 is TGTGCCAGCAGTTTAGCGGGGGGTGGAACTGAAGCTTTCTTT. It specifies CASSLAGGGTEAFF.

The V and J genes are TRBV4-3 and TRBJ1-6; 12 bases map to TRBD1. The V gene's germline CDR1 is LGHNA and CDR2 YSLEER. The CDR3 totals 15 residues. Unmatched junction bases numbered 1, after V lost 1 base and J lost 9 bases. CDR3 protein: CASSQGDRGLSPLHF. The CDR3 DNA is TGCGCCAGCAGCCAAGGGGACAGGGGGCTTTCACCCCTCCACTTT.

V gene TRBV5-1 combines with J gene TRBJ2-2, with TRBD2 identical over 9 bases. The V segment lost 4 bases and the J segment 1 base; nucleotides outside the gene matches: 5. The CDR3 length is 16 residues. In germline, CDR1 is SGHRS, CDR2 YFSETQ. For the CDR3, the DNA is TGCGCCAGCAGCCTTAGCGGGAGACTGAACACCGGGGAGCTGTTTTTT. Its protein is CASSLSGRLNTGELFF.

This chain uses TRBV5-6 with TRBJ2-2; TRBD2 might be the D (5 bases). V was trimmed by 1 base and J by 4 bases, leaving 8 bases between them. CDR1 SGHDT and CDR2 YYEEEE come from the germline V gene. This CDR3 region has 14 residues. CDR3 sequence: CASSLLRGTGELFF. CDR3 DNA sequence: TGTGCCAGCAGCTTGCTACGGGGCACCGGGGAGCTGTTTTTT.

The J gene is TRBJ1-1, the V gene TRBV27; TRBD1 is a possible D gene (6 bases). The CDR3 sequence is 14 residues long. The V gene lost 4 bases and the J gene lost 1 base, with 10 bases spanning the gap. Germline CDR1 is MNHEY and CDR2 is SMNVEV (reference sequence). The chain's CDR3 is CASSYRGQNTEAFF. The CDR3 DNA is TGTGCCAGCAGTTATAGGGGACAGAACACTGAAGCTTTCTTT.

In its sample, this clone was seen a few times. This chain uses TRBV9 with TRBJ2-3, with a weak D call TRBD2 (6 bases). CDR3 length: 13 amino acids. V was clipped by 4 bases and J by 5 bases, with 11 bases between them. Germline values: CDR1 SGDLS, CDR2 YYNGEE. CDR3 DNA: TGTGCCAGCAGCCCCTCGGGAGTAGATACGCAGTATTTT. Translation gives CASSPSGVDTQYF.

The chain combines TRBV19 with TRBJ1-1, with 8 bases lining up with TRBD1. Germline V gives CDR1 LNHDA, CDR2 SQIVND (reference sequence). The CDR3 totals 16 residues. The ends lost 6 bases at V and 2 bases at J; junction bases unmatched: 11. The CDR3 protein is CASRIGQGRGNTEAFF. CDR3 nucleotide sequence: TGTGCCAGTAGAATCGGACAGGGAAGGGGAAACACTGAAGCTTTCTTT.

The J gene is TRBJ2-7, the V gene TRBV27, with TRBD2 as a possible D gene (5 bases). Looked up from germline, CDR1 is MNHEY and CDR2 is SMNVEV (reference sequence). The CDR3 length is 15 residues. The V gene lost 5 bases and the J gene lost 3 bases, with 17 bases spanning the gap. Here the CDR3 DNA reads TGTGCCAGCAGTCCTACCGCGGGCCAGATCTACGAGCAGTACTTC. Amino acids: CASSPTAGQIYEQYF.

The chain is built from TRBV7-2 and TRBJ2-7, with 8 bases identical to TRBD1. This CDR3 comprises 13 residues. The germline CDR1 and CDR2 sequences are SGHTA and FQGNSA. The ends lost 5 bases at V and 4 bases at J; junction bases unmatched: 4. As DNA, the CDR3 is TGTGCCAGCAGCAATAACAGGGGGTACGAGCAGTACTTC. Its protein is CASSNNRGYEQYF.

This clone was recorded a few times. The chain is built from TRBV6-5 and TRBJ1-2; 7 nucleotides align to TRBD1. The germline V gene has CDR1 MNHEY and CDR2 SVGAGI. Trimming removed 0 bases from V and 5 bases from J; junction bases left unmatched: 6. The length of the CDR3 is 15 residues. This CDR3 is CASSYSSGGRYGYTF. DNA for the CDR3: TGTGCCAGCAGTTACTCTTCAGGGGGTCGGTATGGCTACACCTTC.

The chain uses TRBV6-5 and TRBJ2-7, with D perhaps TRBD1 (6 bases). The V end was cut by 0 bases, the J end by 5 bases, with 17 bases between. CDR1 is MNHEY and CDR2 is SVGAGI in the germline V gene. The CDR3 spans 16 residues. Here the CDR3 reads CASSYSHLARGHEQYF. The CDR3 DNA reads TGTGCCAGCAGTTACTCACACCTGGCCAGGGGCCACGAGCAGTACTTC.

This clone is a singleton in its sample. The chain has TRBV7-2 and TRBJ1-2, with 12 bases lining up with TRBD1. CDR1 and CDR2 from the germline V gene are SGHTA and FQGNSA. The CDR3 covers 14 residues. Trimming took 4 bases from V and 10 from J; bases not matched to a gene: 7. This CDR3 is CASSSYRDRGPYTF. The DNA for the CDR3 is TGTGCCAGCAGCTCCTATAGGGACAGGGGGCCCTACACCTTC. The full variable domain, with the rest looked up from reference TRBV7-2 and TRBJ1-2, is GAGVSQSPSNKVTEKGKDVELRCDPISGHTALYWYRQSLGQGLEFLIYFQGNSAPDKSGLPSDRFSAERTGGSVSTLTIQRTQQEDSAVYLCASSSYRDRGPYTFGSGTRLTVV.

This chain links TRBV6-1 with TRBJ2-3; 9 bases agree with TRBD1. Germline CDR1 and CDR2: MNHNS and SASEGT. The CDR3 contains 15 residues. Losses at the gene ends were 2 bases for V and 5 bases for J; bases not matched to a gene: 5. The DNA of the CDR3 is TGTGCCAGCAGTGAATTGGACAGGGGAAGAGATACGCAGTATTTT. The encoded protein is CASSELDRGRDTQYF.

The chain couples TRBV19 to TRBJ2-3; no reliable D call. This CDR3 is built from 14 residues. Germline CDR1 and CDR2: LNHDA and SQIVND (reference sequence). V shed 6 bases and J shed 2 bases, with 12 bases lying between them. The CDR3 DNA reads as TGTGCCAGTAGGGGCCAGCAGCTCACAGATACGCAGTATTTT. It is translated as CASRGQQLTDTQYF. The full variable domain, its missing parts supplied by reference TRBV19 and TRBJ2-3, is DGGITQSPKYLFRKEGQNVTLSCEQNLNHDAMYWYRQDPGQGLRLIYYSQIVNDFQKGDIAEGYSVSREKKESFPLTVTSAQKNPTAFYLCASRGQQLTDTQYFGPGTRLTVL.

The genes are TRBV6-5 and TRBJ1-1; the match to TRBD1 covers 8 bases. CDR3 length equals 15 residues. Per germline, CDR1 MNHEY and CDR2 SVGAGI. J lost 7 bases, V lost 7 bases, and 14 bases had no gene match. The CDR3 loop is CASIPTGQATREAFF. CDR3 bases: TGTGCCAGCATCCCCACGGGACAGGCAACTCGTGAAGCTTTCTTT.

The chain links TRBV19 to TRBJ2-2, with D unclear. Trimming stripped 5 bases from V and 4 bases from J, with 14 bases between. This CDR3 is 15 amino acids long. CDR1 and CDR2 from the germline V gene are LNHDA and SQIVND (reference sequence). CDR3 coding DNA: TGTGCCAGTAGTTCACAAATTCCCATCACCGGGGAGCTGTTTTTT. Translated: CASSSQIPITGELFF.

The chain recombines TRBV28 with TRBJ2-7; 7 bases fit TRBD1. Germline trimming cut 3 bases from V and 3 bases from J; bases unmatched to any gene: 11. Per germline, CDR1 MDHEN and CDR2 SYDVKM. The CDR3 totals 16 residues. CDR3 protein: CASSLERQGYLYEQYF. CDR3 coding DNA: TGTGCCAGCAGTTTGGAAAGACAGGGATATCTCTACGAGCAGTACTTC.

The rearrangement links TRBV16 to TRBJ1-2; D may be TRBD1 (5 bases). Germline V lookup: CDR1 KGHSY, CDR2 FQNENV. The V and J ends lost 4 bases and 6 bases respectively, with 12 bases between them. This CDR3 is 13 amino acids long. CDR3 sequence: CASSRQTENGYTF. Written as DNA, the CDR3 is TGTGCCAGCAGCCGCCAGACAGAGAATGGCTACACCTTC. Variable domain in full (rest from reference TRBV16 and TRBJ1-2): GEEVAQTPKHLVRGEGQKAKLYCAPIKGHSYVFWYQQVLKNEFKFLISFQNENVFDETGMPKERFSAKCLPNSPCSLEIQATKLEDSAVYFCASSRQTENGYTFGSGTRLTVV.

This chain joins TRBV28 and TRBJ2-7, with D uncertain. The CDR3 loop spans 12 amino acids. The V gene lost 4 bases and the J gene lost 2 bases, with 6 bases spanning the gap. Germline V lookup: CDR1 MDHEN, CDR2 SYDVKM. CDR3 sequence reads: CASSSTPYEQYF. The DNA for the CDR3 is TGTGCCAGCAGTTCCACTCCCTACGAGCAGTACTTC.

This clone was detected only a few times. CDR3 residues: CASIQGGTTNEKLFF. Written as DNA, the CDR3 is TGTGCCAGCATACAGGGCGGTACAACTAATGAAAAACTGTTTTTT. This chain uses TRBV28 with TRBJ1-4, with D maybe TRBD1 (6 bases). Between the trimmed V and J ends, which lost 7 bases and 0 bases, there was a span of 12 bases. The CDR3 consists of 15 residues. Germline values: CDR1 MDHEN, CDR2 SYDVKM.

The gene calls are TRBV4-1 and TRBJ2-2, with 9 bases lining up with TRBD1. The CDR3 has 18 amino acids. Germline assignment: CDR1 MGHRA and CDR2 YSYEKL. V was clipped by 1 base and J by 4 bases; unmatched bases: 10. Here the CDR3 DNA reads TGCGCCAGCAGCCAAGCTAAGGCACAGGGGGCGCGCACCGGGGAGCTGTTTTTT. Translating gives CASSQAKAQGARTGELFF.